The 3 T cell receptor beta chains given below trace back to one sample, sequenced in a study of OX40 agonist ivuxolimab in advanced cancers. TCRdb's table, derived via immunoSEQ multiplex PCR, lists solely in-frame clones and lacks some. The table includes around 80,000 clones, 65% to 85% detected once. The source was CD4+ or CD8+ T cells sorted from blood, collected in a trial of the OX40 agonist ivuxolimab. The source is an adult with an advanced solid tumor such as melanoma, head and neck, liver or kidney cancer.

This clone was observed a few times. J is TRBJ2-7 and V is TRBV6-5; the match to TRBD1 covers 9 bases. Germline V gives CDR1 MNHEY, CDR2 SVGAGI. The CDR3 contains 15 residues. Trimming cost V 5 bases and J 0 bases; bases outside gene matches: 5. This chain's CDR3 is CASSTSDRGSYEQYF. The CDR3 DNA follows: TGTGCCAGCAGTACCTCGGACAGGGGCTCCTACGAGCAGTACTTC.

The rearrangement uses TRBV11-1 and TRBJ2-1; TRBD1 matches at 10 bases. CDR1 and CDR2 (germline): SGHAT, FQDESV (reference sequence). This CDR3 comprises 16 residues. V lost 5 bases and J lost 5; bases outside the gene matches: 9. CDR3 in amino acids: CASSKQDRGSNNEQFF. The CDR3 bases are TGTGCCAGCAGCAAACAGGACAGGGGGTCCAACAATGAGCAGTTCTTC.

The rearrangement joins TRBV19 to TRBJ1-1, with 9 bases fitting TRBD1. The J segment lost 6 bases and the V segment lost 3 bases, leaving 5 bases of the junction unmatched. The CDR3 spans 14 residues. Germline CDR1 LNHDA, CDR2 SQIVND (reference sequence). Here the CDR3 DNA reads TGTGCCAGTAGTATTGGACAGGGGAGGCCTGAAGCTTTCTTT. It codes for CASSIGQGRPEAFF.